One T cell receptor beta chain is described in this entry. Antigen specificity is unknown. This entry belongs to a study of cytomegalovirus exposure and HLA in healthy donors. Assay used: immunoSEQ multiplex PCR; TCRdb lists only in-frame clones, some missing. The sample yields 140,000 to 150,000 clones, 94% seen once. The donors were in the approximately 120-subject validation cohort; that cohort was separate from the roughly 680-subject first cohort. Study results and limitations: Researchers reported that three CMV-associated chains were confirmed in vitro as CMV antigen-specific.

The source of this sequence is a man younger than 35 in good health and CMV-seropositive. Sequencing input: PBMCs.

Here the CDR3 reads CASSFTQFGREPQHF. The CDR3 coding sequence is TGTGCCAGCAGTTTTACCCAGTTTGGTCGGGAGCCCCAGCATTTT. This rearrangement joins TRBV28 to TRBJ1-5, with D hard to call. Trimming removed 3 bases at V and 8 bases at J, with 17 bases between. The CDR3 loop spans 15 amino acids. CDR1 and CDR2 from the germline V gene are MDHEN and SYDVKM.